This entry is about one T cell receptor beta chain. Its antigen is currently unknown. It was uncontrolled infection, other autoimmune disease, pregnancy or lactation that excluded patients. In making diagnoses, clinical symptoms, serum thyroxine and TRAb, thyroid ultrasound and orbital computed tomography were all used. RNA transcripts served as the template for amplifying TCR beta CDR3 regions. RT-PCR in the first round (using the HTBI primer set) targeted the TCR CDR3. TCRdb reprocessed the multiplex PCR reads via MiXCR and lists one record per CDR3 protein. The table has about 570,000 distinct CDR3 sequences, approximately 44% seen once. This specimen belongs to a study of T cells in Graves' hyperthyroidism and ophthalmopathy. Points from the study as a whole: Ophthalmopathy got predicted by the model a median approximately 6.4 months before its onset. Blood shared most expanded thyroid clonotypes above 0.001.

Germline trimming cut 7 bases from V and 5 bases from J; bases unmatched to any gene: 7. The germline V gene has CDR1 SGHTA and CDR2 FQGNSA. The CDR3 runs to 14 residues. The sequencing sample was made of peripheral blood or thyroid tissue (not recorded which). The TCR comes from an adult woman with Graves' disease, either hyperthyroidism or ophthalmopathy (not recorded which). This sequence joins TRBV7-2 and TRBJ1-5; 8 bases agree with TRBD1. In nucleotides, the CDR3 is TGTGCCAGCAACGACAGGGGCGGAGATCAGCCCCAGCATTTT. Translated, it gives CASNDRGGDQPQHF.